The 7 T cell receptor beta chains below come from one sample, sequenced in a study of blood T cell repertoires in COVID-19. Sequenced by immunoSEQ multiplex PCR; TCRdb stores in-frame clones only, minus some. The data hold 150,000 to 200,000 clones, with around 80% observed a single time. The sample was peripheral blood. Receptor source: a woman of 80 years or more with acute or convalescent COVID-19.

The chain employs TRBV19 and TRBJ1-5; TRBD1 is a possible D gene (5 bases). This CDR3 contains 15 residues. V lost 5 bases and J lost 4, with 15 bases in between. Germline V gives CDR1 LNHDA, CDR2 SQIVND (reference sequence). This chain's CDR3 is CASSPPGGGNQPQHF. The DNA for the CDR3 is TGTGCCAGTAGTCCTCCCGGGGGTGGGAATCAGCCCCAGCATTTT.

The chain joins TRBV5-1 to TRBJ2-7; 7 bases fit TRBD1. This CDR3 is 14 amino acids long. V gave up 0 bases and J gave up 5 bases; unmatched junction bases: 5. Germline lookup yields CDR1 SGHRS and CDR2 YFSETQ. The CDR3 reads CASSLGGGLDEQYF. The CDR3, as DNA: TGCGCCAGCAGCTTGGGAGGGGGCTTAGACGAGCAGTACTTC.

The gene calls are TRBV30 and TRBJ1-5; TRBD1 matches at 8 bases. Germline values: CDR1 GTSNPN, CDR2 SVGIG (reference sequence). V trimming: 7 bases; J trimming: 3 bases; junction bases outside the gene matches: 8. This CDR3 is 14 amino acids long. The CDR3 here is CAFSTGAINQPQHF. As DNA, the CDR3 is TGTGCCTTCTCGACAGGGGCCATCAATCAGCCCCAGCATTTT.

The chain recombines TRBV2 with TRBJ2-2, with a tentative D call TRBD1 (6 bases). The V gene's germline CDR1 is SNHLY and CDR2 FYNNEI. The V and J ends lost 6 bases and 4 bases respectively, with 9 bases between them. This CDR3 is 13 amino acids long. CDR3 residues: CASRDSPTGELFF. DNA of the CDR3: TGTGCCAGCAGGGACAGTCCCACCGGGGAGCTGTTTTTT.

J is TRBJ1-4 and V is TRBV14; D is unresolved. Looked up from germline, CDR1 is SGHDN and CDR2 is FVKESK. This CDR3 comprises 15 residues. The ends were cut back, 1 base at V and 8 bases at J, with 14 bases in the middle. CDR3 amino acids: CASSQGGRGWEKLFF. CDR3 nucleotides: TGTGCCAGCAGCCAAGGCGGCAGAGGGTGGGAAAAACTGTTTTTT.

V is TRBV28 and J is TRBJ2-3; no reliable D call. CDR3 length: 13 amino acids. The V gene lost 1 base and the J gene lost 4 bases, with 6 bases spanning the gap. CDR1 is MDHEN and CDR2 is SYDVKM in the germline V gene. CDR3 residues: CASSLLQSDTQYF. In nucleotides, the CDR3 is TGTGCCAGCAGTTTATTACAGTCAGATACGCAGTATTTT. Looking up the rest from reference TRBV28 and TRBJ2-3 gives the full variable domain: DVKVTQSSRYLVKRTGEKVFLECVQDMDHENMFWYRQDPGLGLRLIYFSYDVKMKEKGDIPEGYSVSREKKERFSLILESASTNQTSMYLCASSLLQSDTQYFGPGTRLTVL.

The rearrangement joins TRBV10-3 to TRBJ2-5; 7 positions agree with TRBD1. V was clipped by 4 bases and J by 2 bases; unmatched bases: 4. The germline gives CDR1 ENHRY, CDR2 SYGVKD. The CDR3 has 14 amino acids. The CDR3 reads CAISVVGQQETQYF. In DNA form, the CDR3 reads TGTGCCATCAGTGTAGTGGGACAGCAAGAGACCCAGTACTTC.